The clone carrying this T cell receptor beta chain was seen a few times. Its antigen is unknown. Germline assignment: CDR1 SEHNR and CDR2 FQNEAQ (reference sequence). There are 13 residues in the CDR3. Trimming took off 5 bases at V and 3 bases at J, with 10 bases between the two ends. This specimen comes from a study of response to subunit inactivated influenza vaccine. TCRdb used MiXCR to reprocess the RT-PCR reads, holding one entry per CDR3 protein. The top ten hold approximately 3% of the sample, which has 450,000 to 600,000 distinct CDR3 sequences, 16% seen once. Points from the study as a whole: Seasonal influenza vaccination, on each occasion, was suggested by the authors to recruit few new T cells.

The TCR was taken from a man aged 45 to 75 who received an inactivated influenza vaccine. The sample here was CD4+ T cells sorted from PBMCs, taken around 25 months after vaccination. V is TRBV7-9 and J is TRBJ2-5; D is perhaps TRBD2 (7 bases). The chain's CDR3 is CASSEGGEETQYF. The CDR3, as DNA: TGTGCCAGCAGCGAGGGGGGGGAAGAGACCCAGTACTTC.